This T cell receptor (beta chain) was observed in a study of blood T cell repertoires in COVID-19. Study information: Some COVID-19 samples were acute and others convalescent; all came from the United States, Italy and Spain. T cells, B-cell-depleted T cells, or PBMCs supplied cDNA or gDNA.

Sequencing was performed with immunoSEQ multiplex PCR; in TCRdb, only in-frame clones are kept and a portion is missing. The sample contains roughly 430,000 clones, around 90% of which appear only once. This CDR3 has 13 residues. From germline, CDR1 is MNHEY and CDR2 SVGAGI. V was shortened by 6 bases and J by 3 bases, with 11 bases between the two germline ends. The J gene is TRBJ1-2, the V gene TRBV6-5, with TRBD1 as a possible D gene (5 bases). The clonotype originates from a woman between 40 and 55 years old with acute COVID-19. Sequenced material: PBMCs or T cells enriched from blood (not recorded which). CDR3 coding DNA: TGTGCCAGCAGCCCGGGGGGAGACTATGGCTACACCTTC. As protein: CASSPGGDYGYTF.